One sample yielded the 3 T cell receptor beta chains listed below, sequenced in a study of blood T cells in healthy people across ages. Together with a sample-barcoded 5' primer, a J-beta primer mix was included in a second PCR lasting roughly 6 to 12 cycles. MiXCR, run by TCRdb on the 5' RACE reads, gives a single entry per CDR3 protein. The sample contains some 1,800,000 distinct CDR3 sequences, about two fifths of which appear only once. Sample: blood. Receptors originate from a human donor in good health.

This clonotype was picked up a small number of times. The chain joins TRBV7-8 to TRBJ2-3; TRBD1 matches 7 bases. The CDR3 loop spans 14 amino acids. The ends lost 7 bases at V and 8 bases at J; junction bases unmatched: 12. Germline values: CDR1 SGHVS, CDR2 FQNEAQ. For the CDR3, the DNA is TGTGCCAGCATGATAGACAGGGCTCCCGGTACGCAGTATTTT. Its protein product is CASMIDRAPGTQYF.

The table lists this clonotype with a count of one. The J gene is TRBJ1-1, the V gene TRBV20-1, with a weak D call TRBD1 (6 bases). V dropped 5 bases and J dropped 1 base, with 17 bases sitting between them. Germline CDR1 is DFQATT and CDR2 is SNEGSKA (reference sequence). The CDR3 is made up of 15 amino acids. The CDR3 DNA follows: TGCAGTGCTCCGGGACATTACGATTGGAACACTGAAGCTTTCTTT. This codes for CSAPGHYDWNTEAFF.

The CDR3 is CASSPWGGGGADTQYF. The DNA of the CDR3 is TGTGCCAGCAGCCCCTGGGGAGGCGGGGGGGCCGATACGCAGTATTTT. V usage is TRBV13 and J usage is TRBJ2-3; 9 bases map to TRBD2. Trimming cost V 5 bases and J 6 bases; bases outside gene matches: 12. This CDR3 spans 16 amino acids. Germline V gene data show CDR1 as PRHDT and CDR2 as FYEKMQ (reference sequence).